These 9 T cell receptor beta chains came from one sample sequenced in a study of T cell repertoires in cytomegalovirus infection. Each CDR3 protein gets one entry after TCRdb re-called the reads with MiXCR. The sample lists around 750,000 distinct CDR3 sequences, around a third occurring once. For these receptors, no antigen is known. The sequences come from cultured CD8+ T cells from PBMCs, collected from culture after CMV antigen stimulation. The receptors originated from a human donor in good health (CMV status not recorded). Some clones in this sample may be carry-over from other donors' samples.

This sequence joins TRBV12-5 and TRBJ2-1; a possible D gene is TRBD2 (5 bases). The V end lost 1 base, the J end lost 5 bases, and 12 bases lay between the germline ends. The CDR3 sequence is 15 residues long. Germline V gene data show CDR1 as LGHNT and CDR2 as FRNRAP. CDR3 nucleotide sequence: TGTGCTAGTGGTTTGGACCACGGAGGAGACAATGAGCAGTTCTTC. As protein: CASGLDHGGDNEQFF.

This clonotype was picked up a small number of times. The J gene is TRBJ2-1, the V gene TRBV5-5; tentative D call: TRBD1 (6 bases). Germline lookup yields CDR1 SGHKS and CDR2 YYEKEE (reference sequence). Trimming pared 4 bases from V and 2 bases from J, leaving 13 bases between. The CDR3 has 15 residues. The CDR3: CASSQDREAYNEQFF. CDR3 sequence (DNA): TGTGCCAGCAGCCAGGACAGAGAAGCCTACAATGAGCAGTTCTTC.

The rearrangement links TRBV27 to TRBJ1-5; tentatively, D is TRBD1 (6 bases). Germline CDR1 and CDR2: MNHEY and SMNVEV (reference sequence). Trimming left V 3 bases short and J 5 bases short, with 11 bases between. CDR3 size: 14 residues. The CDR3 region is CASSFNREDQPQHF. In nucleotides, the CDR3 is TGTGCCAGCAGTTTTAACAGGGAGGATCAGCCCCAGCATTTT.

V and J are TRBV5-6 and TRBJ1-2; 7 nucleotides match TRBD1. The J segment lost 4 bases and the V segment lost 6 bases, leaving 6 bases of the junction unmatched. Germline V gene sequence: CDR1 SGHDT, CDR2 YYEEEE. The CDR3 runs 13 residues. The CDR3 DNA is TGTGCCAGCACCCAGGGACAGATCTATGGCTACACCTTC. This encodes CASTQGQIYGYTF.

The chain uses TRBV19 and TRBJ1-1; D gene uncertain. Germline V gene lookup returns CDR1 LNHDA and CDR2 SQIVND (reference sequence). This CDR3 is built from 13 residues. V was clipped by 5 bases and J by 10 bases, with 17 bases between them. As DNA, the CDR3 is TGTGCCAGTAGTCTCGCGACACCCTCAGGAGCTTTCTTT. This translates into CASSLATPSGAFF.

This chain connects TRBV6-2 or TRBV6-3 to TRBJ1-2; D is unclear. The CDR3 has 17 amino acids. CDR1 is MNHEY and CDR2 is SVGEGT in the germline V gene. With 6 bases removed from V and 4 bases from J, the gap between germline ends came to 24 bases. The CDR3 loop reads CASSELLRTAESYGYTF. The DNA for the CDR3 is TGTGCCAGCAGCGAGTTACTTAGGACGGCGGAATCCTATGGCTACACCTTC.

This clonotype was recorded at least ten times. The V gene is TRBV5-1, the J gene TRBJ1-2; D is undetermined. Germline CDR1 reads SGHRS; CDR2 reads YFSETQ. This CDR3 comprises 14 residues. Trimming stripped 4 bases from V and 4 bases from J, with 14 bases between. The CDR3 nucleotides are TGCGCCAGCAGCCGAATACCGCGAGCCTATGGCTACACCTTC. It specifies CASSRIPRAYGYTF. Full variable domain (outside the CDR3, taken from reference TRBV5-1 and TRBJ1-2): KAGVTQTPRYLIKTRGQQVTLSCSPISGHRSVSWYQQTPGQGLQFLFEYFSETQRNKGNFPGRFSGRQFSNSRSEMNVSTLELGDSALYLCASSRIPRAYGYTFGSGTRLTVV.

This clonotype appeared many times. The chain carries TRBV12-3 or TRBV12-4 and TRBJ2-4; D is unresolved. CDR3 length: 14 residues. Trimming took off 2 bases at V and 4 bases at J, with 9 bases between the two ends. The CDR3 here is CASSLPAPKNIQYF. In DNA form, the CDR3 reads TGTGCCAGCAGTTTACCGGCACCGAAAAACATTCAGTACTTC.

This chain's CDR3 is CASSYGTGRGETQYF. CDR3 nucleotide sequence: TGTGCCAGCAGTTACGGGACAGGGCGAGGGGAGACCCAGTACTTC. The rearrangement uses TRBV6-5 and TRBJ2-5; 9 nucleotides match TRBD1. Germline CDR1 and CDR2: MNHEY and SVGAGI. The J segment lost 5 bases and the V segment lost 2 bases, leaving 6 bases of the junction unmatched. The CDR3 extends over 15 amino acids.